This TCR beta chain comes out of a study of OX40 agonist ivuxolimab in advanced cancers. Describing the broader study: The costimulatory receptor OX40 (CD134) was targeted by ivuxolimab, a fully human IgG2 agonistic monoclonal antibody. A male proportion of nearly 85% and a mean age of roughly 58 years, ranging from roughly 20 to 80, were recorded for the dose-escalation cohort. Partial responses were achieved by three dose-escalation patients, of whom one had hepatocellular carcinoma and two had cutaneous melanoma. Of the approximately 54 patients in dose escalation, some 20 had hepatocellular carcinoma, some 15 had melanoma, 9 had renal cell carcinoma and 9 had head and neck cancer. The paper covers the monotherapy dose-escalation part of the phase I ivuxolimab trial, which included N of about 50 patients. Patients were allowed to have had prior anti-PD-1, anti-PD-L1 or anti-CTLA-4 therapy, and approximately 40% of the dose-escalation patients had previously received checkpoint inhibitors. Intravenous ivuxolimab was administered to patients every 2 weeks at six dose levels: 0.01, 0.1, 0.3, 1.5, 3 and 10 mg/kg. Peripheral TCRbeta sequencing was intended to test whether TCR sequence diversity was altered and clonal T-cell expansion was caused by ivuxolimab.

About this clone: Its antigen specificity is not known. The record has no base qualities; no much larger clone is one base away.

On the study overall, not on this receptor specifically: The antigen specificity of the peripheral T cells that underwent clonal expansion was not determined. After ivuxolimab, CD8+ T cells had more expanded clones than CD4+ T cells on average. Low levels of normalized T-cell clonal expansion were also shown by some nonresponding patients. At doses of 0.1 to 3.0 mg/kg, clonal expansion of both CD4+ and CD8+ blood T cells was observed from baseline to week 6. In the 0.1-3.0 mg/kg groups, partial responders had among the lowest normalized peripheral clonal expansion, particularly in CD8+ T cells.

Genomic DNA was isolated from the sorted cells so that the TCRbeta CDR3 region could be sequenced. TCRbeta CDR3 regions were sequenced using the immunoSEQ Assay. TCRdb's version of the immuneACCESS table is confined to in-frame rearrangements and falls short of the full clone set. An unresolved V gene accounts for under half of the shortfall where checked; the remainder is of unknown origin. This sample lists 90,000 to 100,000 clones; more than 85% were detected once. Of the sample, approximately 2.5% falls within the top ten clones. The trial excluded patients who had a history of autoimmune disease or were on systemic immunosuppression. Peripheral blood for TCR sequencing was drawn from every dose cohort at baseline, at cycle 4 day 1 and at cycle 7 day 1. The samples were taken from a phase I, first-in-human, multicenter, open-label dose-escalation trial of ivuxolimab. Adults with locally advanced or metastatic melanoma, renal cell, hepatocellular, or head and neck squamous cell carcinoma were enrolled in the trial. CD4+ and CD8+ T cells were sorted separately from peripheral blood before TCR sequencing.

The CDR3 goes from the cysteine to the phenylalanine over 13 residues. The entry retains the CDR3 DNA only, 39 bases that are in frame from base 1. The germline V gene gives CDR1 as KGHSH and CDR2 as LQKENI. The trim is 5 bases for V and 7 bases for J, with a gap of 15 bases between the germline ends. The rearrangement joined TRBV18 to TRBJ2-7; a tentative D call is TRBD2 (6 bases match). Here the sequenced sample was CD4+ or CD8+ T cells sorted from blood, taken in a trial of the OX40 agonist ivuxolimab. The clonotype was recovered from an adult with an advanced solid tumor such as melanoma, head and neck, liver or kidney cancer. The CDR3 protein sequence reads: CASSVLEGREQYF. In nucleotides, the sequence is TGTGCCAGCTCAGTTTTGGAGGGCCGAGAGCAGTACTTC.